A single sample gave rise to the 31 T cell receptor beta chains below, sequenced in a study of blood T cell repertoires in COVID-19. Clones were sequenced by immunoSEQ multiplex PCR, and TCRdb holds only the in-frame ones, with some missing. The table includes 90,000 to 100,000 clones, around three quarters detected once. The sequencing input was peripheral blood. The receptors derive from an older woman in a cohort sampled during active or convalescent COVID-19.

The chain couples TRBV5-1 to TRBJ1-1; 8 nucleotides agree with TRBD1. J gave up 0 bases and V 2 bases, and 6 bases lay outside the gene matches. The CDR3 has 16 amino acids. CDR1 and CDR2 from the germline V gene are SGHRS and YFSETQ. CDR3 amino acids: CASSLRQGSLNTEAFF. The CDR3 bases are TGCGCCAGCAGCTTAAGACAGGGGTCGTTGAACACTGAAGCTTTCTTT.

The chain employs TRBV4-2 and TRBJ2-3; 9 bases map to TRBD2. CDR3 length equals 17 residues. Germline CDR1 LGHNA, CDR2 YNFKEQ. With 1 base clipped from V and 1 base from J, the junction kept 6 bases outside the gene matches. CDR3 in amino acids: CASSQARTSVGTDTQYF. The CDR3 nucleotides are TGTGCCAGCAGCCAAGCTCGGACTAGCGTGGGCACAGATACGCAGTATTTT.

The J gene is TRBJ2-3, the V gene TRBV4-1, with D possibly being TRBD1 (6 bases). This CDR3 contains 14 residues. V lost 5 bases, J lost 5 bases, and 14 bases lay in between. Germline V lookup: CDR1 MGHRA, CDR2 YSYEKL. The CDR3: CASSLGQGLDTQYF. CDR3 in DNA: TGCGCCAGCAGCTTAGGGCAGGGGTTAGATACGCAGTATTTT.

The CDR3 coding sequence is TGTGCCAGCTCAAAAAACCGGGACAACTTTAATGAAAAACTGTTTTTT. This encodes CASSKNRDNFNEKLFF. V is TRBV18 and J is TRBJ1-4, with a tentative D call TRBD1 (6 bases). The germline gives CDR1 KGHSH, CDR2 LQKENI. The CDR3 has 16 amino acids. Trimming shortened V by 5 bases and J by 4 bases, and 17 bases separated the two germline ends.

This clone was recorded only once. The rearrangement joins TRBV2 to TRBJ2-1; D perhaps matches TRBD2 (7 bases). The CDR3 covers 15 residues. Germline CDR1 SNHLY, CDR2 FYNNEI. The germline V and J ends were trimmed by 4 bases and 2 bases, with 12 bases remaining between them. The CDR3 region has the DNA TGTGCCAGCAGTGGGGGCGGGGGCCCCTACAATGAGCAGTTCTTC. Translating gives CASSGGGGPYNEQFF.

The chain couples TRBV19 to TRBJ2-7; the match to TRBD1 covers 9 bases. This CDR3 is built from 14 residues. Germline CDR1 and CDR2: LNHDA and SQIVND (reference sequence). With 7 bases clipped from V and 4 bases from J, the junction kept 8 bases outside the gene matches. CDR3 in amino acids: CASTGRDREYEQYF. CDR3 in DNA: TGTGCCAGTACCGGTCGGGACAGGGAGTACGAGCAGTACTTC.

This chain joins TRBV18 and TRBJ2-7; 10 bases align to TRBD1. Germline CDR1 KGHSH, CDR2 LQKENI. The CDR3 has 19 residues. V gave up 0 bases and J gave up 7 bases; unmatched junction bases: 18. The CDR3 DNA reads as TGTGCCAGCTCACCACCCCAGATCCCGGGACAGGGGCCTTCCTTGGAGCAGTACTTC. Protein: CASSPPQIPGQGPSLEQYF.

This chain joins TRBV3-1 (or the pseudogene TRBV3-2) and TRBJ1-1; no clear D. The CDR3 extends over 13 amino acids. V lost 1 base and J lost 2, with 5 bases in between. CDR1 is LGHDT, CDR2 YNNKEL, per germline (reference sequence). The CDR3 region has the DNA TGTGCCAGCAGCCAAGTCATCAACACTGAAGCTTTCTTT. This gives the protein CASSQVINTEAFF.

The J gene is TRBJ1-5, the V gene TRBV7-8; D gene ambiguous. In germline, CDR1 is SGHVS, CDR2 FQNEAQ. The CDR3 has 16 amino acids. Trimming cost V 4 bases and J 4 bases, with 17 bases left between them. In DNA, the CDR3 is TGTGCCAGCAGCTCTAGAACGGGGTCCCAAAATCAGCCCCAGCATTTT. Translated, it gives CASSSRTGSQNQPQHF.

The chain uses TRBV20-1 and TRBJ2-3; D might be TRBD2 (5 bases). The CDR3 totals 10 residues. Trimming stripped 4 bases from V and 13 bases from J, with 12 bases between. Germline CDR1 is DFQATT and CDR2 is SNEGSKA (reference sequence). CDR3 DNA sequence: TGCAGTGCTACGCTAGCCACGGAGTATTTT. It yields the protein CSATLATEYF.

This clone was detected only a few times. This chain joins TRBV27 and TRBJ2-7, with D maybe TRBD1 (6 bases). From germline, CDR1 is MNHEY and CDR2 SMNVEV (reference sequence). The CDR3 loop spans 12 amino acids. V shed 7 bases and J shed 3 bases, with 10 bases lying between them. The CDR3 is CASTKTGYEQYF. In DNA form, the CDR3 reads TGTGCCAGCACTAAGACAGGCTACGAGCAGTACTTC.

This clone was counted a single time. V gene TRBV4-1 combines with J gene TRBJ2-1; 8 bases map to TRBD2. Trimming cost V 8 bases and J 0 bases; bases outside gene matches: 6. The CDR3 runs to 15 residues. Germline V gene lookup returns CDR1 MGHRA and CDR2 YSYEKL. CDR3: CASSLAGSSYNEQFF. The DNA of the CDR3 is TGCGCCAGCTCCCTAGCGGGTAGCTCCTACAATGAGCAGTTCTTC.

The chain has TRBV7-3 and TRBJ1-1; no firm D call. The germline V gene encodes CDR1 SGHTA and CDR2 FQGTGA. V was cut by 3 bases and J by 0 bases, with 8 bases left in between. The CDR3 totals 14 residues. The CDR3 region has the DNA TGTGCCAGCAGCTTCAGCGGTTTGAACACTGAAGCTTTCTTT. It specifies CASSFSGLNTEAFF. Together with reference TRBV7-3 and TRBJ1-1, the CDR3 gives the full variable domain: GAGVSQTPSNKVTEKGKYVELRCDPISGHTALYWYRQSLGQGPEFLIYFQGTGAADDSGLPNDRFFAVRPEGSVSTLKIQRTERGDSAVYLCASSFSGLNTEAFFGQGTRLTVV.

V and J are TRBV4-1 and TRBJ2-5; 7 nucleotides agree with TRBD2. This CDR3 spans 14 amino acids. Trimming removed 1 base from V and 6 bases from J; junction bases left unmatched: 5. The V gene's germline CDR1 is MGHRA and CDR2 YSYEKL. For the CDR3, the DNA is TGCGCCAGCAGCCAAGGACCTAGCGGCCAGACCCAGTACTTC. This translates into CASSQGPSGQTQYF.

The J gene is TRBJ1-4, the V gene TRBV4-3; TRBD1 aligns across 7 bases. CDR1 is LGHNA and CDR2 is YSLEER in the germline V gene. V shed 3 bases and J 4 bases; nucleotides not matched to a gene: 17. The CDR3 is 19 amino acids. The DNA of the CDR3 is TGCGCCAGCAGCCACGACATACCGGGACAGCTTGCCAATAATGAAAAACTGTTTTTT. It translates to CASSHDIPGQLANNEKLFF.

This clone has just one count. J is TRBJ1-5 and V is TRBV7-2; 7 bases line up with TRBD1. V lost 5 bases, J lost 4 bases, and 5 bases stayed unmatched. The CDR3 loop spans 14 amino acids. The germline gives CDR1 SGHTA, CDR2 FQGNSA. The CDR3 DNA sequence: TGTGCCAGCAGCAGCGACAGGGTAAATCAGCCCCAGCATTTT. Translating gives CASSSDRVNQPQHF.

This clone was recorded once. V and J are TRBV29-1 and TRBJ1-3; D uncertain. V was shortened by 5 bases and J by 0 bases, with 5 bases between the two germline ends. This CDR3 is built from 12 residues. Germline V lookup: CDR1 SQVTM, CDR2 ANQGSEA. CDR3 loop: CSVTSSGNTIYF. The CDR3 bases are TGCAGCGTTACTTCCTCTGGAAACACCATATATTTT. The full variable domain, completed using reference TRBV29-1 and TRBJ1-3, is SAVISQKPSRDICQRGTSLTIQCQVDSQVTMMFWYRQQPGQSLTLIATANQGSEATYESGFVIDKFPISRPNLTFSTLTVSNMSPEDSSIYLCSVTSSGNTIYFGEGSWLTVV.

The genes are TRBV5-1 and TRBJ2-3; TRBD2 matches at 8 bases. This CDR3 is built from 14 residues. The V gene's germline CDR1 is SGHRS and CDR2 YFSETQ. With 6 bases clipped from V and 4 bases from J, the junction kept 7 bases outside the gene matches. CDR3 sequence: CASTRGGAADTQYF. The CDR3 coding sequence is TGCGCCAGCACTCGGGGGGGTGCGGCAGATACGCAGTATTTT.

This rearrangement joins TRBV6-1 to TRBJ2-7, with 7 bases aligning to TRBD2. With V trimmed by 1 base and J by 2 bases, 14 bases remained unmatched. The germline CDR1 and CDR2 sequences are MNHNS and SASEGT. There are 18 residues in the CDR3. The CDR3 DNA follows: TGTGCCAGCAGTGAAGAGCGCATACTAGCGCGGACGCCCTACGAGCAGTACTTC. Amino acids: CASSEERILARTPYEQYF.

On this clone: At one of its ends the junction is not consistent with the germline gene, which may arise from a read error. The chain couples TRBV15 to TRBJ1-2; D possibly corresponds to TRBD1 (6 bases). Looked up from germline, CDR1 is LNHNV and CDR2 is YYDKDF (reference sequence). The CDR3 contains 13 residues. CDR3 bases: TGTGCCACCAGCAGGGAAGGTGGAACAGGGCGAGATTTC. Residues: CATSREGGTGRDF.

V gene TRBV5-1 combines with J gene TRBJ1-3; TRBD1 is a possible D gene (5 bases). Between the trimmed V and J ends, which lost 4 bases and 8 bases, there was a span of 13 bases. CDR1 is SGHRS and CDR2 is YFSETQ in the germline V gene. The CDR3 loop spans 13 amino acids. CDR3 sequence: CASSPGRVDTIYF. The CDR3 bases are TGCGCCAGCAGCCCCGGCAGGGTGGACACCATATATTTT.

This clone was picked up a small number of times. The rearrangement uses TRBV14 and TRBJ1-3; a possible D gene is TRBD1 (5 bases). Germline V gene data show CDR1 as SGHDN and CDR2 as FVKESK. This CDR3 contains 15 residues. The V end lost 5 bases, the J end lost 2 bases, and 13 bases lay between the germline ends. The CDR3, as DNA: TGTGCCAGCAGCTACCCTGGAGGGGCTGGAAACACCATATATTTT. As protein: CASSYPGGAGNTIYF.

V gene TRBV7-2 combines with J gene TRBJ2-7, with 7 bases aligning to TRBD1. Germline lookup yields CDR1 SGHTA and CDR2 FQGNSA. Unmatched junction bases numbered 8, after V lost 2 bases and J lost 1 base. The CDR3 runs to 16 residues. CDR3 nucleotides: TGTGCCAGCAGCTTAAGGGCGACAGGGTTGTCCTACGAGCAGTACTTC. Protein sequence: CASSLRATGLSYEQYF.

The CDR3 coding sequence is TGTGCCAGCAGTTTGGGACAGGCAGCCTACGAGCAGTACTTC. It codes for CASSLGQAAYEQYF. This sequence joins TRBV27 and TRBJ2-7; TRBD1 matches at 8 bases. J gave up 2 bases and V 3 bases, and 3 bases lay outside the gene matches. The CDR3 consists of 14 residues. The germline V gene encodes CDR1 MNHEY and CDR2 SMNVEV (reference sequence).

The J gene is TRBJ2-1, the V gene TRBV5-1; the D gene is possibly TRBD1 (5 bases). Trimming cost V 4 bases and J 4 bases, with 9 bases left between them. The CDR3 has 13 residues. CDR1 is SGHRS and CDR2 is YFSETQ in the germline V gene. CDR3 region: CASSPRQYNEQFF. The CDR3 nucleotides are TGCGCCAGCAGCCCAAGACAGTACAATGAGCAGTTCTTC.

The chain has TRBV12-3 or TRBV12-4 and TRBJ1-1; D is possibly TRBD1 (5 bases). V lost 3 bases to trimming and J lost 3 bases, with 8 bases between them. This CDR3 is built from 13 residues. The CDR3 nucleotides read TGTGCCAGCAGTTTGCGGGGGGACACTGAAGCTTTCTTT. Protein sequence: CASSLRGDTEAFF.

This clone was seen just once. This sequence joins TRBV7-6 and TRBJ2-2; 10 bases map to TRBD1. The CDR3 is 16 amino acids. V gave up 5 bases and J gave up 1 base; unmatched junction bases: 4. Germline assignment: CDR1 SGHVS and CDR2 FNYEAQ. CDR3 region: CASSTWTGGNTGELFF. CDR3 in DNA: TGTGCCAGCAGCACTTGGACAGGGGGGAACACCGGGGAGCTGTTTTTT.

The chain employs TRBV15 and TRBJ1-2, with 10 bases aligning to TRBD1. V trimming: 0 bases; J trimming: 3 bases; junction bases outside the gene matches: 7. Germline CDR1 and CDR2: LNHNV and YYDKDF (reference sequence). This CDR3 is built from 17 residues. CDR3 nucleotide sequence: TGTGCCACCAGCAGAGAAACGGGACAGGGGAGTTACTATGGCTACACCTTC. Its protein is CATSRETGQGSYYGYTF. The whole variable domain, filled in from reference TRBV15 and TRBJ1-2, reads DAMVIQNPRYQVTQFGKPVTLSCSQTLNHNVMYWYQQKSSQAPKLLFHYYDKDFNNEADTPDNFQSRRPNTSFCFLDIRSPGLGDTAMYLCATSRETGQGSYYGYTFGSGTRLTVV.

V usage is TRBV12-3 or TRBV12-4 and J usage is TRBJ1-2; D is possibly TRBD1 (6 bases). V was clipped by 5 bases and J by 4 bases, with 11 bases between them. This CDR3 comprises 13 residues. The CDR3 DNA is TGTGCCAGCAGTACACAGGGTGTCTATGGCTACACCTTC. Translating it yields CASSTQGVYGYTF.

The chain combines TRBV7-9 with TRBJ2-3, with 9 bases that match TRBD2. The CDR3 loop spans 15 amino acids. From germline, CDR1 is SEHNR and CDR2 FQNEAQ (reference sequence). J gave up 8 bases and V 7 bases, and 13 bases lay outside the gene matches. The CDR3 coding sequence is TGTGCCAGCAACGAGCGGGGGGCGGTTGTCGGTACGCAGTATTTT. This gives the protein CASNERGAVVGTQYF.

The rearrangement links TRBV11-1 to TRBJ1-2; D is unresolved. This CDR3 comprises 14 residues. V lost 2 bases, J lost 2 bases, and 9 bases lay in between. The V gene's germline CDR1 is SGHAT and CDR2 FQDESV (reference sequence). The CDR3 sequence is CASSLQATNYGYTF. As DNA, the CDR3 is TGTGCCAGCAGCTTACAAGCCACCAACTATGGCTACACCTTC.